The text below deals with one TCR beta chain. The antigen this receptor binds is unknown. Instrument used: NextSeq 550. A Human TCR Profiling Kit was used to prepare UMI-labeled 5' RACE TCRbeta libraries. Every TCRbeta library was prepared in parallel, with the same number of PCR cycles used for all of the libraries. In the source study's methods: The number of functional CDR3beta clonotypes in each TCRbeta library ranged from roughly 2,800 to 20,000. MIGEC 1.2.9 handled UMI extraction and consensus assembly, with a minimum of three reads required per UMI. MiXCR 3.0.3 was used to extract the in-frame CDR3beta repertoires. After each sample was downsampled to 42,000 randomly selected UMIs, diversity metrics were computed in VDJtools 1.2.1. Repertoire overlap metrics D, R and F2 were calculated in VDJtools for the top 3,000 clones of each sample pair. Reads reprocessed by TCRdb are summarized as one entry per CDR3 protein sequence, and DNA is absent. Here the V and J calls rest on TCRdb's processing, not on the authors' analysis. The sample's table covers about 10,000 distinct CDR3 sequences. The biggest ten clones account for about 20% of the sample.

CDR1 and CDR2 were assigned from the germline V gene as SGHDT and YYEEEE. The CDR3 starts with the cysteine, ends with the phenylalanine, and has 16 residues. DNA for this receptor is not on file. This sample is drawn from a study of human CD8 memory T cell subsets (TCRdb year 2020). Regarding the complete study: To assess clonal relationships, the TCRbeta repertoires of stem-like (TSTEM), progenitor exhausted-like (TPEX) and effector memory CD8+ T cell subsets were compared. TCRbeta repertoires were obtained from TSTEM, TPEX and effector memory subsets contributed by each of more than five donors.

CCR7+ PD-1- TIGIT- cells were classified as stem-like memory CD8+ T cells (TSTEM). Density gradient separation was used to isolate peripheral blood mononuclear cells from healthy donor buffy coats. In the study, negative magnetic separation with EasySep or MojoSort CD8+ T cell isolation kits was used to enrich total CD8+ T cells. An RNeasy Mini Kit was used to extract total RNA from duplicate vials of approximately 140,000 sorted CD8+ T cells per subset. The PBMCs were used fresh or after being cryopreserved in fetal bovine serum with about 10% DMSO. Fluorescence-activated cell sorting on a FACSAria III was used to sort CD8+ T cell subsets to purity. The investigation overall reported the following: Only TCRbeta chains were sequenced, and repertoire comparisons were based on a handful of donors, with testing performed by paired t-tests and Bonferroni correction. Similarly high normalized Shannon-Wiener diversity was shown by TSTEM and TPEX subsets, whereas comparatively lower diversity was seen in effector memory subsets. Although both stem-like subsets shared clonotypes with effector memory cells, the overlap between TSTEM and TPEX repertoires was minimal, suggesting distinct antigen spectra for the TSTEM and TPEX subsets. Chao1 estimates suggested greater repertoire diversity in TSTEM than in TPEX subsets, potentially reflecting a broader range of specificities.

This clonotype was obtained from a human donor in good health. The chain couples TRBV5-6 to TRBJ2-1; TCRdb selects TRBD1, and the lack of DNA leaves this call unchecked. The sample taken for sequencing was CD8+ stem-like memory T cells (TSCM and TCM) sorted from PBMCs. In the paper's terms, the cell subset or site label means: stem-like memory CD8 T cells (TSTEM), CCR7+ PD-1- TIGIT-. The CDR3 protein sequence reads: CASSLLQGIFYNEQFF.